The subject of this entry is one T cell receptor (beta chain). The record originates from a study of blood T cell repertoires in COVID-19. Study as a whole: The cDNA or gDNA used as material had been derived from T cells, B-cell-depleted T cells, or PBMCs.

In the original processing: By means of reference gene primer amplification, nucleated cell counts were estimated. The assay was immunoSEQ multiplex PCR, and TCRdb's table has in-frame clones only and misses some. Clonal size and the V and J genes are those of that table, whereas D and trimming came from the DNA. The table includes approximately 240,000 clones, 83% detected once. This sequence was found in a woman aged 25 to 45 with COVID-19, enrolled during active disease. The sample consisted of peripheral blood.

The CDR3, as DNA: TGTGCCAGCAGCGTAGAGGGCCTGAAGGGGGACGAGCAGTACTTC. Its protein product is CASSVEGLKGDEQYF. This chain links TRBV9 with TRBJ2-7, with D possibly being TRBD1 (6 bases). CDR1 SGDLS and CDR2 YYNGEE come from the germline V gene. This CDR3 spans 15 amino acids. Trimming cost V 0 bases and J 5 bases, with 15 bases left between them.